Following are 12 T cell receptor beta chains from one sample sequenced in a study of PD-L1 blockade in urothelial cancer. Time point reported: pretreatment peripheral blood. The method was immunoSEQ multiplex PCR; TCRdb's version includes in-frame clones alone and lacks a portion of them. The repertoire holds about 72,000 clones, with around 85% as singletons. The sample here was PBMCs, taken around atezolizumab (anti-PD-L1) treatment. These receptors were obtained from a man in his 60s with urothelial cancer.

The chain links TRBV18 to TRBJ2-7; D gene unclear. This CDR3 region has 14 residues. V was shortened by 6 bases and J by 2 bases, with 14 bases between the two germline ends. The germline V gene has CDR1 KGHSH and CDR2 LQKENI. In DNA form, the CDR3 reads TGTGCCAGCTCCCTAAGAGACATGGCCTACGAGCAGTACTTC. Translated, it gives CASSLRDMAYEQYF.

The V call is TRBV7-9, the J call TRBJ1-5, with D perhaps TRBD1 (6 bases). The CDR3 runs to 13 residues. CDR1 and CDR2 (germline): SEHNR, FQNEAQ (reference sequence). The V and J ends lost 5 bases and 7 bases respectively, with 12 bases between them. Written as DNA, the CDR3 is TGTGCCAGCAGCCCAGGGGTCTCGCAGCCCCAGCATTTT. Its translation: CASSPGVSQPQHF.

CDR3 region: CASSRRWTAGYSGANVLTF. The CDR3 coding sequence is TGTGCCAGCAGCCGGCGATGGACGGCGGGCTACTCTGGGGCCAACGTCCTGACTTTC. V and J are TRBV7-9 and TRBJ2-6, with D possibly matching TRBD2 (5 bases). Germline CDR1 is SEHNR and CDR2 is FQNEAQ (reference sequence). The CDR3 extends over 19 amino acids. The ends were cut back, 5 bases at V and 0 bases at J, with 20 bases in the middle.

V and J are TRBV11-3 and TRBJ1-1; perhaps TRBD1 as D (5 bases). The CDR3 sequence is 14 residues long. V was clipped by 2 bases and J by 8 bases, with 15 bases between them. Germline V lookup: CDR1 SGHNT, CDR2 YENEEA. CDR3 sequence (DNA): TGTGCCAGCAGCTTAACTGCGGGGCCAGGGGAAGCTTTCTTT. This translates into CASSLTAGPGEAFF.

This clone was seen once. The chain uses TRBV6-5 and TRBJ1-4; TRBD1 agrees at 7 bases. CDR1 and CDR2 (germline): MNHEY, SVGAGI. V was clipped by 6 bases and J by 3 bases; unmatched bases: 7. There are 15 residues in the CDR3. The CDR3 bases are TGTGCCAGCAGACCTCAGGGGGAAGCTAATGAAAAACTGTTTTTT. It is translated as CASRPQGEANEKLFF.

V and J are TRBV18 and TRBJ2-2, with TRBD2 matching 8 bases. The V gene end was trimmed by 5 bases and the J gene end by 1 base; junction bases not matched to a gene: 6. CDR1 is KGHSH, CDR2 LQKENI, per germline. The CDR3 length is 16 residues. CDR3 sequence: CASSTSGGRNTGELFF. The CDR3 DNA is TGTGCCAGCTCAACAAGCGGGGGCAGGAACACCGGGGAGCTGTTTTTT.

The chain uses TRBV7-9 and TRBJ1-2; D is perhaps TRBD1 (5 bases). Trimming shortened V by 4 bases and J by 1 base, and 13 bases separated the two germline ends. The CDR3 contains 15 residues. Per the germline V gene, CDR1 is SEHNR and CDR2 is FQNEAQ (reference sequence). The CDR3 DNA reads TGTGCCAGCAGCTCAAACCCGACAGATAACTATGGCTACACCTTC. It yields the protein CASSSNPTDNYGYTF.

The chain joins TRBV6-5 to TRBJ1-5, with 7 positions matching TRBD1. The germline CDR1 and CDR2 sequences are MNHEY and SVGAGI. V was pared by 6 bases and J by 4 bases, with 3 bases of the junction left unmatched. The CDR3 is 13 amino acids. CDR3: CASSIQGNQPQHF. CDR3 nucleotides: TGTGCCAGCAGCATACAGGGGAATCAGCCCCAGCATTTT.

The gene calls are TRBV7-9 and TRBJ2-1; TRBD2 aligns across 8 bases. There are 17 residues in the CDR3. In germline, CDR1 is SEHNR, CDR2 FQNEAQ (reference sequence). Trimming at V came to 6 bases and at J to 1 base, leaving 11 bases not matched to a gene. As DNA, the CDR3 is TGTGCCAGCAGAATAACGGTCTCGGGGGGGTCCTACAATGAGCAGTTCTTC. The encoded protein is CASRITVSGGSYNEQFF.

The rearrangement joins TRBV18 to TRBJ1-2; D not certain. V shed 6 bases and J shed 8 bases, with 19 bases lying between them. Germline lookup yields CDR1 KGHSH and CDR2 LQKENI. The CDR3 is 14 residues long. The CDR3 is CASSSVYFSLGYTF. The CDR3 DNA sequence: TGTGCCAGCTCGTCCGTATACTTTAGTTTGGGCTACACCTTC.

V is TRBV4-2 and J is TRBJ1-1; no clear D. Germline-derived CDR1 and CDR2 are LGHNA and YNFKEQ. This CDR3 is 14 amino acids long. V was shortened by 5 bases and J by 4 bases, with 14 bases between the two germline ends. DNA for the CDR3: TGTGCCAGCAGCGACCGAACGCGGCCCACTGAAGCTTTCTTT. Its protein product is CASSDRTRPTEAFF.

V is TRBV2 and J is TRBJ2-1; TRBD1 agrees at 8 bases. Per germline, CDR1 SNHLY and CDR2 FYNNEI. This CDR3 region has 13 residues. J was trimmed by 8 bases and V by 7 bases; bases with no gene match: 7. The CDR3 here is CASTGQGFDEQFF. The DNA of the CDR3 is TGTGCCAGCACCGGACAGGGATTCGATGAGCAGTTCTTC.